This entry concerns a single T cell receptor (beta chain). The method was immunoSEQ multiplex PCR; TCRdb's version includes in-frame clones alone and lacks a portion of them. The table records roughly 250,000 clones, 84% of them present only once. This sample was included in a study of blood T cell repertoires in COVID-19. The Seattle patients, enrolled during active infection, were followed longitudinally. The receptor was derived from an older person with COVID-19, enrolled during active disease. The sequenced sample was peripheral blood.

The CDR3 nucleotides read TGTGCCAGCAGCGGTAGCGGGTTCTCCTACGAGCAGTACTTC. It encodes CASSGSGFSYEQYF. The J gene is TRBJ2-7, the V gene TRBV5-6; 7 positions match TRBD2. V trimming: 4 bases; J trimming: 0 bases; junction bases outside the gene matches: 4. Germline CDR1 SGHDT, CDR2 YYEEEE. This CDR3 has 14 residues.